This T cell receptor beta chain was captured in a study of blood T cell repertoires in COVID-19. Study information: T cells, B-cell-depleted T cells, or PBMCs supplied cDNA or gDNA.

Original processing notes: The assay estimated nucleated cells by amplifying reference gene primers. The table came from immunoSEQ multiplex PCR; TCRdb's copy has only in-frame clones and leaves some out. V and J calls and clone size come straight from that table; D and trimming were deduced from the DNA. The sample yields about 100,000 clones, over 80% seen once. The sample holds one count of this clone. The TCR comes from a man aged 50-59 years with active or convalescent COVID-19. The specimen was peripheral blood.

The CDR3 region has the DNA TGTGCCAGCAGTCCTCAGGGACTAGCGGGATACACCTACGAGCAGTACTTC. As protein: CASSPQGLAGYTYEQYF. This chain links TRBV27 with TRBJ2-7; 13 bases line up with TRBD2. Losses at the gene ends were 5 bases for V and 2 bases for J; bases not matched to a gene: 9. Germline V CDR1 and CDR2: MNHEY, SMNVEV (reference sequence). CDR3 length: 17 amino acids.